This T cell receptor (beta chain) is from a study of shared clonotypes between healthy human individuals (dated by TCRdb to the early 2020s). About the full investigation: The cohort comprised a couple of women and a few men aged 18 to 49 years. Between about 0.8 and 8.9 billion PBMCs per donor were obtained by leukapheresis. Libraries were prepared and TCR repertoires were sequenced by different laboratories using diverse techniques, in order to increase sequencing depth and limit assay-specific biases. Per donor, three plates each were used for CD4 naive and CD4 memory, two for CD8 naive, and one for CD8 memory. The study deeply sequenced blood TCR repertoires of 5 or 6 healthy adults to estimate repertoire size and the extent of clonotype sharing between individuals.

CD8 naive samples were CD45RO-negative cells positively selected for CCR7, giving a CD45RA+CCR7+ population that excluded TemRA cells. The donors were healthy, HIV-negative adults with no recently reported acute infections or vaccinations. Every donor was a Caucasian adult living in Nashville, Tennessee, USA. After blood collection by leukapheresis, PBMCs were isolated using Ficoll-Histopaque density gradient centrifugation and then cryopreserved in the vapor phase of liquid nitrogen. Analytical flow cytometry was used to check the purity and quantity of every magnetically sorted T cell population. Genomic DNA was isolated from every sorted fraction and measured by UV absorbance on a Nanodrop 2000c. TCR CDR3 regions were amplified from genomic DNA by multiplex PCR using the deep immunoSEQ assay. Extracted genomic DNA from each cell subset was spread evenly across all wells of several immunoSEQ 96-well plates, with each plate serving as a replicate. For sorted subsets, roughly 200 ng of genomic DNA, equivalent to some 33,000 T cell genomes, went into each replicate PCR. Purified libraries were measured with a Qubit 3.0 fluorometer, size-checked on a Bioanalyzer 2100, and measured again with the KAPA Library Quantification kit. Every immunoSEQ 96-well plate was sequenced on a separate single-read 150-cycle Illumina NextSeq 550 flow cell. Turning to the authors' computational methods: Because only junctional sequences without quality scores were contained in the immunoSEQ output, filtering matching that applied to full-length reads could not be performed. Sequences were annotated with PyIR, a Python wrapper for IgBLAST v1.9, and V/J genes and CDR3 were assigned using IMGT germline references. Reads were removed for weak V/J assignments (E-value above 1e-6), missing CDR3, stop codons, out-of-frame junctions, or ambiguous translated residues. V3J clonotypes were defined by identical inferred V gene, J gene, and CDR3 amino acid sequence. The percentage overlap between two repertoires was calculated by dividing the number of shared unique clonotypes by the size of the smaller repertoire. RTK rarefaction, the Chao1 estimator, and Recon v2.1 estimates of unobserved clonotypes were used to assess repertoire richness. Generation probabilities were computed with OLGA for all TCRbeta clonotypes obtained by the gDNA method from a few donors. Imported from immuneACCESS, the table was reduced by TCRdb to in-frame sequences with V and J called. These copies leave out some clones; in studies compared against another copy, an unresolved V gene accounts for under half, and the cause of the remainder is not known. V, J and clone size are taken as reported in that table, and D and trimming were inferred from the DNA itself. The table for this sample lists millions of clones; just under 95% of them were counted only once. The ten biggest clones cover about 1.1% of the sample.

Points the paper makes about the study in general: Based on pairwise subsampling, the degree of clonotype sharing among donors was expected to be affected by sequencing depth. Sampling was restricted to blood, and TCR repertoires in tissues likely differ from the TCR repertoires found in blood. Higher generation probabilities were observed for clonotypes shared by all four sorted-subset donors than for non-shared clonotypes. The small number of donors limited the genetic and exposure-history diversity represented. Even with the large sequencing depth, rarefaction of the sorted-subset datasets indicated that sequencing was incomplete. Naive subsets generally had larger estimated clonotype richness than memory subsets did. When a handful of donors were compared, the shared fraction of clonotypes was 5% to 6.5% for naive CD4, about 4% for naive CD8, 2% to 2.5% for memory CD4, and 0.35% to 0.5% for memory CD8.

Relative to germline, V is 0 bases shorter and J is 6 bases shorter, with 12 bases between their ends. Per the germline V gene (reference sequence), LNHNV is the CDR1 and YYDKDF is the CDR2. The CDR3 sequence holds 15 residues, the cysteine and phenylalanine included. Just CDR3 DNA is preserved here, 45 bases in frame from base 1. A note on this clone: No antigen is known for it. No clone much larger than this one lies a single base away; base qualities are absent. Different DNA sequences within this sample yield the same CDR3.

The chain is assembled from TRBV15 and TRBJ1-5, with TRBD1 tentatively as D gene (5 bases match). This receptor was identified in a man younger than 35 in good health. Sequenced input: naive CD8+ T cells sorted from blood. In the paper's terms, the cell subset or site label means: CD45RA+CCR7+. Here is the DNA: TGTGCCACCAGCAGAGATCTCGGGGCAGGTCAGCCCCAGCATTTT. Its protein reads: CATSRDLGAGQPQHF.